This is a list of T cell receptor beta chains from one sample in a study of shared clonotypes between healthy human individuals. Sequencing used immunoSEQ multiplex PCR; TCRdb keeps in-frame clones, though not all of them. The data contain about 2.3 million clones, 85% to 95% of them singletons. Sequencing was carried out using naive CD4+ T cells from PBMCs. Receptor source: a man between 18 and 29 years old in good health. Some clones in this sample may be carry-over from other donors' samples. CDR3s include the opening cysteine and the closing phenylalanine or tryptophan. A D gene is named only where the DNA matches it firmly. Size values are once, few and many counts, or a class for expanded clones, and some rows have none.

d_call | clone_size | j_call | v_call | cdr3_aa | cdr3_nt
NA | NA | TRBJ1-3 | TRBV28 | CASSLQHRSGNTIYF | TGTGCCAGCAGTTTACAGCACAGATCTGGAAACACCATATATTTT
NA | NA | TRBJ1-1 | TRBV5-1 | CASRHGDSWTEAFF | TGCGCCAGCAGGCACGGTGATAGCTGGACTGAAGCTTTCTTT
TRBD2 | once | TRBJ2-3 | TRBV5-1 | CASSLESSGSTDTQYF | TGCGCCAGCAGCTTGGAGTCTAGCGGGAGCACAGATACGCAGTATTTT
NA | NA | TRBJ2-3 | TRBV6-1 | CASSEAGYTDTQYF | TGTGCCAGCAGTGAAGCGGGATACACAGATACGCAGTATTTT
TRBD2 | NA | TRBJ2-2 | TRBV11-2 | CASSPIAGGRTGELFF | TGTGCCAGCAGTCCTATAGCGGGAGGGAGAACCGGGGAGCTGTTTTTT
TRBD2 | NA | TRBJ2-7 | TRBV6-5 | CASSYSGSFRAEQYF | TGTGCCAGCAGTTATAGCGGGAGCTTTAGAGCCGAGCAGTACTTC
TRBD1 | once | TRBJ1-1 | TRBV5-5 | CASSLDGQGNTEAFF | TGTGCCAGCAGCTTGGATGGACAGGGGAACACTGAAGCTTTCTTT
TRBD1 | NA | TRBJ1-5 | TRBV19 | CASSNIGTGGHQPQHF | TGTGCCAGTAGCAACATCGGCACAGGGGGTCATCAGCCCCAGCATTTT
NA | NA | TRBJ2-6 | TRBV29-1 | CSVLALPHSGANVLTF | TGCAGCGTTTTAGCCCTACCACACTCTGGGGCCAACGTCCTGACTTTC
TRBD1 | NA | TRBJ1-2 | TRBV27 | CASSPVEGQGPNYGYTF | TGTGCCAGCAGTCCCGTAGAGGGACAGGGCCCTAACTATGGCTACACCTTC
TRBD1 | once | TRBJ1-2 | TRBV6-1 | CASSMTGVYGYTF | TGTGCCAGCAGTATGACAGGGGTTTATGGCTACACCTTC
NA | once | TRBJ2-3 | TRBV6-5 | CASSYFLGNTDTQYF | TGTGCCAGCAGTTACTTTCTCGGAAACACAGATACGCAGTATTTT
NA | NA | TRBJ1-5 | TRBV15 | CATSRGITGYQPQHF | TGTGCCACCAGCAGAGGCATTACGGGGTATCAGCCCCAGCATTTT
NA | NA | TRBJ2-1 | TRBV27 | CASRDGRRDEQFF | TGTGCCAGCAGGGACGGTCGTAGAGATGAGCAGTTCTTC
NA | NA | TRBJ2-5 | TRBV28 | CASSLSARFLGTQYF | TGTGCCAGCAGTTTATCGGCCCGGTTCCTTGGGACCCAGTACTTC
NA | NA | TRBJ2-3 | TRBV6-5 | CASSFRVSTDTQYF | TGTGCCAGCAGTTTTCGGGTTAGCACAGATACGCAGTATTTT
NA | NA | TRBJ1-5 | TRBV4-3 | CASSQDARGGNQPQHF | TGCGCCAGCAGCCAAGATGCCCGGGGAGGCAATCAGCCCCAGCATTTT
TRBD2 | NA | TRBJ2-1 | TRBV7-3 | CASSLVSRWGREVWNEQFF | TGTGCCAGCAGCTTAGTTTCGCGATGGGGGCGGGAGGTCTGGAATGAGCAGTTCTTC
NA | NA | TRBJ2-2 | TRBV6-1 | CASILGGRGTGELFF | TGTGCCAGCATTCTCGGGGGCAGGGGAACCGGGGAGCTGTTTTTT
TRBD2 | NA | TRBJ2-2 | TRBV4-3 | CASSQEVANSGGTGELFF | TGCGCCAGCAGCCAAGAAGTCGCGAATAGCGGGGGTACCGGGGAGCTGTTTTTT